The clone carrying this TCR beta chain was observed a handful of times. This specimen comes from a study of cytomegalovirus exposure and HLA in healthy donors. Study as a whole: The study placed over 65% of its 350 to 400 genotyped donors in the Caucasian-associated ancestry cluster.

The CDR3 totals 15 residues. Germline V lookup: CDR1 SGHTA, CDR2 FQGNSA. V was pared by 5 bases and J by 10 bases, with 9 bases of the junction left unmatched. The PCR employed 60 Vbeta primers together with 13 Jbeta primers. In the original analysis: As a later analysis found, there were 80 million or so unique TCR beta chains, of which 8.5 million to 14 million were shared. The repertoire was sequenced with immunoSEQ multiplex PCR; TCRdb's copy has only in-frame clones and lacks some. That table is the source of V, J and clone size, and D and trimming were worked out from the DNA. The sample shows fewer than 95,000 clones, 65% to 75% of them seen only once.

The receptor was derived from a woman between 40 and 55 years old in good health and CMV-seropositive. The sequenced sample was PBMCs. This chain links TRBV7-2 with TRBJ1-6; TRBD1 agrees at 9 bases. The CDR3 spells CASSTRQGEVSPLHF. The CDR3 nucleotides are TGTGCCAGCAGCACCAGACAGGGGGAGGTATCACCCCTCCACTTT.